This record looks at one T cell receptor (beta chain) sequence and its context. CDR3 size: 16 residues. Germline-derived CDR1 and CDR2 are LNHNV and YYDKDF (reference sequence). V was cut by 0 bases and J by 0 bases, with 11 bases left in between. Produced via immunoSEQ multiplex PCR; TCRdb's table is partial and in-frame only. Of 65,000 to 95,000 clones listed, roughly 80% are singletons. The data were taken from a study of OX40 agonist ivuxolimab in advanced cancers. This material consisted of CD4+ or CD8+ T cells sorted from blood, taken in a trial of the OX40 agonist ivuxolimab. This TCR derives from an adult with an advanced solid tumor such as melanoma, head and neck, liver or kidney cancer. The chain employs TRBV15 and TRBJ1-2; D is unresolved. For the CDR3, the DNA is TGTGCCACCAGCAGAGATCGCAGAAAAACTAACTATGGCTACACCTTC. Its translation: CATSRDRRKTNYGYTF.